These 7 T cell receptor beta chains were sequenced from one sample in a study of OX40 agonist ivuxolimab in advanced cancers. TCRdb's copy holds only in-frame clones and misses some; the assay was immunoSEQ multiplex PCR. Of around 45,000 clones in the sample, around 90% were seen once. The specimen was CD4+ or CD8+ T cells sorted from blood, collected in a trial of the OX40 agonist ivuxolimab. Source of these receptors: an adult with an advanced solid tumor such as melanoma, head and neck, liver or kidney cancer.

The chain has TRBV29-1 and TRBJ1-2; 9 bases agree with TRBD1. V gave up 3 bases and J gave up 3 bases; unmatched junction bases: 5. CDR1 is SQVTM, CDR2 ANQGSEA, per germline. The CDR3 has 14 residues. The CDR3 loop is CSVDLGQGDYGYTF. The CDR3 DNA follows: TGCAGCGTTGACCTGGGACAGGGTGACTATGGCTACACCTTC.

The chain employs TRBV5-5 and TRBJ2-7, with 7 bases identical to TRBD1. V gave up 0 bases and J gave up 3 bases; unmatched junction bases: 3. The CDR3 spans 14 residues. CDR1 SGHKS and CDR2 YYEKEE come from the germline V gene (reference sequence). The CDR3 spells CASSLGAGGYEQYV. The DNA for the CDR3 is TGTGCCAGCAGCTTGGGCGCAGGGGGCTACGAGCAGTACGTC.

The V and J genes are TRBV27 and TRBJ2-6; D is ambiguous. The germline V gene has CDR1 MNHEY and CDR2 SMNVEV (reference sequence). There are 15 residues in the CDR3. V lost 5 bases and J lost 0, with 8 bases in between. CDR3 sequence reads: CASSPLRSGANVLTF. The CDR3, as DNA: TGTGCCAGCAGTCCTCTCCGCTCTGGGGCCAACGTCCTGACTTTC.

The chain employs TRBV5-4 and TRBJ2-5; 10 bases map to TRBD2. J was trimmed by 5 bases and V by 3 bases; bases with no gene match: 13. The CDR3 covers 17 residues. The germline V gene encodes CDR1 SGHNT and CDR2 YYREEE (reference sequence). CDR3 in amino acids: CASSSFLAGDLRETQYF. CDR3 in DNA: TGTGCCAGCAGCTCCTTCCTAGCGGGGGATCTACGGGAGACCCAGTACTTC.

This chain joins TRBV5-5 and TRBJ2-7; D gene unclear. Germline CDR1 is SGHKS and CDR2 is YYEKEE (reference sequence). There are 13 residues in the CDR3. The ends were cut back, 0 bases at V and 4 bases at J, with 8 bases in the middle. CDR3 in amino acids: CASSLDTYYEQYV. For the CDR3, the DNA is TGTGCCAGCAGCTTGGACACCTATTACGAGCAGTACGTC.

This clone showed up just once. The V call is TRBV4-3, the J call TRBJ2-1; D is possibly TRBD2 (6 bases). This CDR3 comprises 16 residues. Germline assignment: CDR1 LGHNA and CDR2 YSLEER. V was trimmed by 0 bases and J by 2 bases, leaving 11 bases between them. CDR3 sequence (DNA): TGCGCCAGCAGCCAAGACTTGCGCGGGACCTACAATGAGCAGTTCTTC. Translating gives CASSQDLRGTYNEQFF.

This rearrangement joins TRBV10-3 to TRBJ1-1; possible D gene TRBD1, 5 bases. The CDR3 sequence is 13 residues long. Germline V CDR1 and CDR2: ENHRY, SYGVKD. Trimming pared 3 bases from V and 10 bases from J, leaving 15 bases between. The CDR3 DNA follows: TGTGCCATCAGTGAAACGGTTAGTGACAGAGCTTTCTTT. Translation: CAISETVSDRAFF.